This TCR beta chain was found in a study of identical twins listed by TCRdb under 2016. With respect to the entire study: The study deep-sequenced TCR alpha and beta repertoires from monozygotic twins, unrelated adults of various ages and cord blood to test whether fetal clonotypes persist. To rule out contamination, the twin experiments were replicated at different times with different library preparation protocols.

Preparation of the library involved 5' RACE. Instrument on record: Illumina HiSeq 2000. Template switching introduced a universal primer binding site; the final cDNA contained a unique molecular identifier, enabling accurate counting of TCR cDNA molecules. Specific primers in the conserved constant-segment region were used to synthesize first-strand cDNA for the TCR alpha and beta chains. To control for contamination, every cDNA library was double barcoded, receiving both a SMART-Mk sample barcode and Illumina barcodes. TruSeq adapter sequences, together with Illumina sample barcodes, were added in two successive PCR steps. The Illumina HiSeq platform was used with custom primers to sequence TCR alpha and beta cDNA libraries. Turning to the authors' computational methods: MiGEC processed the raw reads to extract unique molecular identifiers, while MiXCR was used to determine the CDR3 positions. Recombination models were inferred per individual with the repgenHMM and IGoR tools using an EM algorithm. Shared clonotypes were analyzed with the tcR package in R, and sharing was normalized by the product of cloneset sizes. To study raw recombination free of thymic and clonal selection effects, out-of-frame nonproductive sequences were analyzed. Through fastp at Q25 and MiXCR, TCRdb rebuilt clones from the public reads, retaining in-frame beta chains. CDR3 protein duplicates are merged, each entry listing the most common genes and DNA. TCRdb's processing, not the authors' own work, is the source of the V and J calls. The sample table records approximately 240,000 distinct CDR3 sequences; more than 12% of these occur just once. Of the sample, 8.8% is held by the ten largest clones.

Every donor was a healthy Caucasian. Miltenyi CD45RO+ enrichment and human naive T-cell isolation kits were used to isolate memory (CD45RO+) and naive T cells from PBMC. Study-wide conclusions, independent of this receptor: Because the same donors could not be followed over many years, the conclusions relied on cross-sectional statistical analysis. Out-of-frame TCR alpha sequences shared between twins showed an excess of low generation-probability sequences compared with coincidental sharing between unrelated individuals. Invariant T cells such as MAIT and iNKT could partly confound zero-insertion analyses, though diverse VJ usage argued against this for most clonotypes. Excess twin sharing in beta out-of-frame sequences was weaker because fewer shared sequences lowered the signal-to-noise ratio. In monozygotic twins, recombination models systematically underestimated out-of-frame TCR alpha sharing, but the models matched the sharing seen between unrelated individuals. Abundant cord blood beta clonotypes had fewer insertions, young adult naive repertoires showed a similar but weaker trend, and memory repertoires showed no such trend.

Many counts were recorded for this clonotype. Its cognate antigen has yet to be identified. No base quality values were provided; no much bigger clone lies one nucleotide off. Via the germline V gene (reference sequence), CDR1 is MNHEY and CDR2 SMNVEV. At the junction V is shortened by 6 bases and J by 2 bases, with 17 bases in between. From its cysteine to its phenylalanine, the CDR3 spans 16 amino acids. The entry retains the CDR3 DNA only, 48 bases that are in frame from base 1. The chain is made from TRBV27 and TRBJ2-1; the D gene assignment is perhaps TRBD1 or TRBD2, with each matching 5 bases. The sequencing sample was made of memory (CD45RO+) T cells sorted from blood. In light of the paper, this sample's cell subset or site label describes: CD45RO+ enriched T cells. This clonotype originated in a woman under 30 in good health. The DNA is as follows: TGTGCCAGCAGACCGCCGGGACGGATAACCTACAATGAGCAGTTCTTC. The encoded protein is CASRPPGRITYNEQFF.